This entry concerns a single T cell receptor (beta chain). No antigen is known for it. The study ran its PCR with 60 Vbeta and 13 Jbeta primers. This table comes from immunoSEQ multiplex PCR, and its TCRdb copy is limited to in-frame clones, with some not included. The repertoire holds about 190,000 clones, with over 70% as singletons. The sample originates from a study of cytomegalovirus exposure and HLA in healthy donors. Study conclusions and caveats: The authors later linked a missense DCLRE1C variant to TCR beta V- and J-gene trimming.

Sequencing was done on a sample of PBMCs. The origin of this receptor is a man aged 25 to 45 in good health and CMV-seronegative.

Here the CDR3 reads CASSYGRKGETQYF. In DNA form, the CDR3 reads TGTGCCAGCAGTTACGGGAGAAAGGGAGAGACCCAGTACTTC. V and J are TRBV6-6 and TRBJ2-5, with D possibly matching TRBD2 (5 bases). Trimming took off 2 bases at V and 4 bases at J, with 11 bases between the two ends. This CDR3 region has 14 residues. Per the germline V gene, CDR1 is MNHNY and CDR2 is SVGAGI (reference sequence).